Following are 3 T cell receptor beta chains from one sample sequenced in a study of technical replicates of blood from a handful of donors (dated by TCRdb to between 2016 and 2019). Receptors were amplified or captured by the immunoSEQ multiplex PCR assay. TCRdb re-hosts the immuneACCESS table, in-frame sequences only. Its copies lack some clones; in the studies checked, an unresolved V gene accounts for under half of them, and the cause for the rest is not known. This sample holds about 98,000 clones; approximately 94% were observed only once. The ten biggest clones cover 0.23% of the sample. The sequencing input was T cells isolated from PBMCs. Every receptor here comes from a human donor in good health.

The chain combines TRBV19 with TRBJ2-7; the D gene is possibly TRBD1 (6 bases). The length of the CDR3 is 15 residues. V lost 2 bases and J 3 bases, leaving 14 bases between the germline ends. CDR1 is LNHDA and CDR2 is SQIVND in the germline V gene (reference sequence). The CDR3 DNA is TGTGCCAGTAGTATAACCACAGGGACGATCTACGAGCAGTACTTC. As protein: CASSITTGTIYEQYF.

The gene calls are TRBV10-3 and TRBJ1-1, with D perhaps TRBD1 (6 bases). CDR3 size: 15 residues. Trimming removed 2 bases at V and 1 base at J, with 11 bases between. Germline CDR1 ENHRY, CDR2 SYGVKD. The CDR3 protein is CAISEPTGQNTEAFF. In DNA, the CDR3 is TGTGCCATCAGTGAGCCCACGGGACAGAACACTGAAGCTTTCTTT.

This chain links TRBV5-1 with TRBJ2-1, with 9 bases identical to TRBD2. V was pared by 0 bases and J by 4 bases, with 2 bases of the junction left unmatched. Germline loops: CDR1 SGHRS, CDR2 YFSETQ. The CDR3 sequence is 15 residues long. CDR3 residues: CASSLERGAYNEQFF. CDR3 sequence (DNA): TGCGCCAGCAGCTTGGAGCGGGGGGCATACAATGAGCAGTTCTTC.